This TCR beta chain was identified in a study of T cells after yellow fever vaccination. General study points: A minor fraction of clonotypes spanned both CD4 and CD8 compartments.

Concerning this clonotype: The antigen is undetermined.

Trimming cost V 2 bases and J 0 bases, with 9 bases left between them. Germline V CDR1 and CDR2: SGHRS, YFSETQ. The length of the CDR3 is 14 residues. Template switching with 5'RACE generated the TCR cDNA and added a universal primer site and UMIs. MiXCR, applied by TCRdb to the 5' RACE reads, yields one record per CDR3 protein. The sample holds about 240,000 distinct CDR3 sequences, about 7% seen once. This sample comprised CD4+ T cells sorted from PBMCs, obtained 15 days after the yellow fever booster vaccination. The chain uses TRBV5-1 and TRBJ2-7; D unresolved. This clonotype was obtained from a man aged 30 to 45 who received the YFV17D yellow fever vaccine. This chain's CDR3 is CASSFQDASYEQYF. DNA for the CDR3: TGCGCCAGCAGCTTTCAGGACGCCTCCTACGAGCAGTACTTC. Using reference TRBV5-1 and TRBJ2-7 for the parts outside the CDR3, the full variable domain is KAGVTQTPRYLIKTRGQQVTLSCSPISGHRSVSWYQQTPGQGLQFLFEYFSETQRNKGNFPGRFSGRQFSNSRSEMNVSTLELGDSALYLCASSFQDASYEQYFGPGTRLTVT.